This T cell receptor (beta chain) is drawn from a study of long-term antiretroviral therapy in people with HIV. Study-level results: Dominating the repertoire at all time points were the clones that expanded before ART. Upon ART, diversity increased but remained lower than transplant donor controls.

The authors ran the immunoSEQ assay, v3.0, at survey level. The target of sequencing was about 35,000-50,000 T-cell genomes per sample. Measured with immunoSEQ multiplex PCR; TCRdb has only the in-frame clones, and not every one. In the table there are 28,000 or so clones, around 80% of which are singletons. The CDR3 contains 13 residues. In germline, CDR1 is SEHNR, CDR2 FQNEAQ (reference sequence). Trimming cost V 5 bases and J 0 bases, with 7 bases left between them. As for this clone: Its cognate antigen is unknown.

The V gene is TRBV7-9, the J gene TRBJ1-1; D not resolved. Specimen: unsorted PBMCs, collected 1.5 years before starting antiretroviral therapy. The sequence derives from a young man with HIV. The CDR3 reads CASSLALNTEAFF. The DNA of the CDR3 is TGTGCCAGCAGCCTGGCCCTGAACACTGAAGCTTTCTTT.